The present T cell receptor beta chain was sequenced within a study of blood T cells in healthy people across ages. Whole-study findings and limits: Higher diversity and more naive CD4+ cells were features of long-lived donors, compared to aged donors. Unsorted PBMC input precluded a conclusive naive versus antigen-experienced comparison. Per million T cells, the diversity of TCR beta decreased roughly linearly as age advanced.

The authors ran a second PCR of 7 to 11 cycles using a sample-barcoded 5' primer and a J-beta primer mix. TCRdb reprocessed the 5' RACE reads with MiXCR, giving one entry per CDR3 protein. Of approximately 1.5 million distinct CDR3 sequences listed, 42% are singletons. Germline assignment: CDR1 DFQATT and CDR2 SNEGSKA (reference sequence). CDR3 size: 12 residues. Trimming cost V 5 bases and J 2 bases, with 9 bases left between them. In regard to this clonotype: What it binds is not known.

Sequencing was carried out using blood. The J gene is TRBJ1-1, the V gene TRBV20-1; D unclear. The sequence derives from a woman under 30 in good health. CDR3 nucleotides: TGCAGTGCTTCGACGGGAAACACTGAAGCTTTCTTT. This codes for CSASTGNTEAFF.